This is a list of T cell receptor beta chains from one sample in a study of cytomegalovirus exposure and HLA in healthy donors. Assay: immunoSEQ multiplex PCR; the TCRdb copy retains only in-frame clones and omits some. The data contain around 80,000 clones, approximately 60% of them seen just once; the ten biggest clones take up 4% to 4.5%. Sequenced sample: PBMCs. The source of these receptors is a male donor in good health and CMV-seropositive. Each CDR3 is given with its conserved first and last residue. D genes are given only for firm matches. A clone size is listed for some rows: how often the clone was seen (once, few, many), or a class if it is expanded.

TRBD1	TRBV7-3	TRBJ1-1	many	CASSGSGGFAEAFF	TGTGCCAGCAGCGGATCAGGGGGCTTCGCTGAAGCTTTCTTT
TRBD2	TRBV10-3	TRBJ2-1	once	CAISGGGYNEQFF	TGTGCCATCAGTGGGGGAGGGTACAATGAGCAGTTCTTC
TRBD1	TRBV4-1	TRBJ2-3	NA	CASSLPQGVDTQYF	TGCGCCAGCAGCCTTCCCCAGGGGGTAGATACGCAGTATTTT
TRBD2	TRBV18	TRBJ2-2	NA	CASSPLAGVKTGELFF	TGTGCCAGCTCACCTCTAGCGGGAGTAAAAACCGGGGAGCTGTTTTTT
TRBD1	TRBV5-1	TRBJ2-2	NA	CASSPSRDRFTGELFF	TGCGCCAGCAGCCCCAGCCGGGACAGATTCACCGGGGAGCTGTTTTTT
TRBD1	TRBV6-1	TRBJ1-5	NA	CASWTGGYQPQHF	TGTGCCAGTTGGACAGGAGGCTATCAGCCCCAGCATTTT
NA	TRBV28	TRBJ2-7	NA	CAGSDSYEQYF	TGTGCCGGATCGGACAGCTACGAGCAGTACTTC
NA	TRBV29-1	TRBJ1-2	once	CSVLGGDGYTF	TGCAGCGTCCTGGGGGGTGACGGCTACACCTTC
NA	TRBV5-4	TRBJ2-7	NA	CASSLHYEQYF	TGTGCCAGCAGCTTACACTACGAGCAGTACTTC
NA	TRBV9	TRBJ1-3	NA	CACSVVGRSSGNTIYF	TGTGCCTGCAGCGTAGTAGGCAGGTCCTCTGGAAACACCATATATTTT
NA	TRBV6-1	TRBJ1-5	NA	CASRQDSNQPQHF	TGTGCCAGCAGACAGGATAGCAATCAGCCCCAGCATTTT
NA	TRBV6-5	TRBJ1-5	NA	CASSTRTANQPQHF	TGTGCCAGCAGTACGAGGACAGCCAATCAGCCCCAGCATTTT
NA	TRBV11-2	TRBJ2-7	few	CASSLGGLRTYEQYF	TGTGCCAGCAGCTTAGGGGGACTGCGGACCTACGAGCAGTACTTC
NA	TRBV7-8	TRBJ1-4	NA	CASSLDGGGDEKLFF	TGTGCCAGCAGCTTAGATGGGGGGGGAGATGAAAAACTGTTTTTT
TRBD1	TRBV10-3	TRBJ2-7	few	CAPLPSGQAYEQYF	TGTGCCCCCTTACCCTCGGGACAGGCCTACGAGCAGTACTTC
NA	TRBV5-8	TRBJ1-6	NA	CASSLGGTTYNSPLHF	TGTGCCAGCAGCTTGGGAGGGACAACCTATAATTCACCCCTCCACTTT
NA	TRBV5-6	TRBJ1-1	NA	CASSIAGLYTEAFF	TGTGCCAGCAGTATAGCGGGGCTGTACACTGAAGCTTTCTTT
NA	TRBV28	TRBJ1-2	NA	CAIEESTSYGYTF	TGTGCCATCGAAGAAAGCACTTCCTATGGCTACACCTTC
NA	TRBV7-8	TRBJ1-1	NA	CASSPRGNTEAFF	TGTGCCAGCAGCCCCCGGGGGAACACTGAAGCTTTCTTT
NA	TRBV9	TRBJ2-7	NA	CASSVSPQFSSYEQYF	TGTGCCAGCAGCGTATCCCCCCAATTTTCCTCCTACGAGCAGTACTTC
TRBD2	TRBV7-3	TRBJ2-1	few	CASSLTPSGGTLEQFF	TGTGCCAGCAGCTTAACGCCTAGCGGAGGGACTCTTGAGCAGTTCTTC
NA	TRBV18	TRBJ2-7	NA	CASSPGAGAYEQYF	TGTGCCAGCTCACCAGGGGCAGGGGCCTACGAGCAGTACTTC
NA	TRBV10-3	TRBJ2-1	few	CAISDPSGVGNEQFF	TGTGCCATCAGTGACCCCTCCGGGGTGGGGAATGAGCAGTTCTTC
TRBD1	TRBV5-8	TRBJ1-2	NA	CASSTGQRNGYTF	TGTGCCAGCAGCACGGGACAGAGGAATGGCTACACCTTC
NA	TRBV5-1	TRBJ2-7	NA	CASSSGQGGGEEQYF	TGCGCCAGCAGCTCCGGACAGGGAGGGGGGGAGGAGCAGTACTTC
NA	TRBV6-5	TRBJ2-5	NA	CASSYSGGGGGTQYF	TGTGCCAGCAGTTACTCGGGCGGGGGCGGGGGGACCCAGTACTTC
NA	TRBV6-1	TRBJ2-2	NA	CASSVWAYTGELFF	TGTGCCAGCAGCGTATGGGCCTACACCGGGGAGCTGTTTTTT
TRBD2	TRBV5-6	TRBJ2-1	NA	CASRQYGGTFYNEQFF	TGTGCCAGCAGACAGTACGGGGGGACCTTTTACAATGAGCAGTTCTTC
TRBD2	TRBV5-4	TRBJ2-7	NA	CASSLGGHGGLAGEKQYF	TGTGCCAGCAGCTTGGGGGGGCACGGGGGACTAGCGGGAGAGAAGCAGTACTTC
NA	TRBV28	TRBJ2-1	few	CASQSIHEQFF	TGTGCCAGCCAATCCATCCATGAGCAGTTCTTC
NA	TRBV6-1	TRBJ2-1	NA	CATTQGSANNEQFF	TGTGCCACCACTCAGGGGAGTGCGAACAATGAGCAGTTCTTC
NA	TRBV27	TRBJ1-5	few	CASRMDSRSHQPQHF	TGTGCCAGCAGGATGGACAGCCGGTCCCATCAGCCCCAGCATTTT
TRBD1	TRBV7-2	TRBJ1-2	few	CASSSRGQWDGYTF	TGTGCCAGCAGCTCTAGGGGACAGTGGGATGGCTACACCTTC
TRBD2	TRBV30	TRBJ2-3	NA	CAWSPRRGAGGPLGTDTQYF	TGTGCCTGGAGCCCCCGCAGGGGAGCGGGAGGGCCCTTGGGCACAGATACGCAGTATTTT
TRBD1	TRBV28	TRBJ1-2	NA	CASSRTGYGYTF	TGTGCCAGCAGTAGGACAGGGTATGGCTACACCTTC
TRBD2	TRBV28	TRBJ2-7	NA	CASSRAPPTSPDYEQYF	TGTGCCAGCAGTCGCGCCCCCCCGACTAGCCCGGACTACGAGCAGTACTTC
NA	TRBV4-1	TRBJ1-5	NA	CASSQDGQLNQPQHF	TGCGCCAGCAGCCAAGACGGACAGCTCAATCAGCCCCAGCATTTT
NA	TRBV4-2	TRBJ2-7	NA	CASSQGETGSYEQYF	TGTGCCAGCAGCCAAGGGGAGACGGGCTCCTACGAGCAGTACTTC
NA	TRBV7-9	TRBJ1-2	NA	CASSLAEGGNYGYTF	TGTGCCAGCAGCTTAGCTGAGGGAGGGAACTATGGCTACACCTTC
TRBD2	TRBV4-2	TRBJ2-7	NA	CASSYLGASGGPAYEQYF	TGTGCCAGCAGCTACCTGGGGGCTAGCGGGGGCCCAGCCTACGAGCAGTACTTC
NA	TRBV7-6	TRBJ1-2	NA	CASSSRQGYGYTF	TGTGCCAGCAGCTCCCGGCAGGGTTATGGCTACACCTTC
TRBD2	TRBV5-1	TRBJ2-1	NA	CASSPGASGGEQFF	TGCGCCAGCAGCCCTGGGGCTAGCGGGGGGGAGCAGTTCTTC
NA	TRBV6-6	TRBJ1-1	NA	CASIGLGDTEAFF	TGTGCCAGCATCGGACTAGGGGACACTGAAGCTTTCTTT
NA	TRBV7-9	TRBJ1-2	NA	CASRADGANYGYTF	TGTGCCAGCAGGGCCGACGGAGCTAACTATGGCTACACCTTC
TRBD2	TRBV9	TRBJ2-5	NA	CASSATSATGYETQYF	TGTGCCAGCAGCGCCACTAGCGCTACCGGGTACGAGACCCAGTACTTC
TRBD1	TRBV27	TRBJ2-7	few	CASSKSGTVSYEQYF	TGTGCCAGCAGCAAATCCGGGACAGTCTCCTACGAGCAGTACTTC
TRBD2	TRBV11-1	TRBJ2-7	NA	CASSPGKLAGGPFYEQYF	TGTGCCAGCAGCCCAGGAAAACTAGCGGGAGGGCCCTTCTACGAGCAGTACTTC
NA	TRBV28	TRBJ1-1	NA	CAAGRGERGNTEAFF	TGTGCCGCTGGTCGGGGGGAGAGGGGGAACACTGAAGCTTTCTTT
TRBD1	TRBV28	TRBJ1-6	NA	CASSAPGQNSPLHF	TGTGCCAGCAGTGCCCCGGGACAGAATTCACCCCTCCACTTT
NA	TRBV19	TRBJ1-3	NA	CASSVQGTGNTIYF	TGTGCCAGTAGTGTACAGGGAACTGGAAACACCATATATTTT
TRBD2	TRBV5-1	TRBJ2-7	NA	CASSLRAGGLPEQYF	TGCGCCAGCAGCTTGAGAGCGGGAGGCCTCCCCGAGCAGTACTTC
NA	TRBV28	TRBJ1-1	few	CASSSRDTEAFF	TGTGCCAGCAGTTCCAGGGACACTGAAGCTTTCTTT
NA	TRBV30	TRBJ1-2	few	CAWITLRTEYFYGYTF	TGTGCCTGGATCACATTAAGGACAGAGTATTTCTATGGCTACACCTTC
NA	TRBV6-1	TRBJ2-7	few	CASSEARSAYEQYF	TGTGCCAGCAGTGAAGCGCGAAGCGCCTACGAGCAGTACTTC